The present entry profiles one TCR beta chain with its context. This specimen comes from a study of blood T cell repertoires in COVID-19. In the study overall: The analysed material was cDNA or gDNA that came from T cells, B-cell-depleted T cells, or PBMCs.

The germline gives CDR1 SGDLS, CDR2 YYNGEE. The J segment lost 7 bases and the V segment lost 2 bases, leaving 17 bases of the junction unmatched. The CDR3 extends over 17 amino acids. TCRdb's table, derived via immunoSEQ multiplex PCR, lists solely in-frame clones and lacks some. The sample carries hundreds of thousands of clones, about 80% recorded once. The rearrangement links TRBV9 to TRBJ2-5; 7 positions agree with TRBD2. This receptor was obtained from a woman aged 80 or over with active or convalescent COVID-19. The sequencing sample was made of peripheral blood. This CDR3 reads CASSVALSGNGGGTQYF. The CDR3 DNA follows: TGTGCCAGCAGCGTCGCCCTCTCCGGAAATGGGGGGGGGACCCAGTACTTC.